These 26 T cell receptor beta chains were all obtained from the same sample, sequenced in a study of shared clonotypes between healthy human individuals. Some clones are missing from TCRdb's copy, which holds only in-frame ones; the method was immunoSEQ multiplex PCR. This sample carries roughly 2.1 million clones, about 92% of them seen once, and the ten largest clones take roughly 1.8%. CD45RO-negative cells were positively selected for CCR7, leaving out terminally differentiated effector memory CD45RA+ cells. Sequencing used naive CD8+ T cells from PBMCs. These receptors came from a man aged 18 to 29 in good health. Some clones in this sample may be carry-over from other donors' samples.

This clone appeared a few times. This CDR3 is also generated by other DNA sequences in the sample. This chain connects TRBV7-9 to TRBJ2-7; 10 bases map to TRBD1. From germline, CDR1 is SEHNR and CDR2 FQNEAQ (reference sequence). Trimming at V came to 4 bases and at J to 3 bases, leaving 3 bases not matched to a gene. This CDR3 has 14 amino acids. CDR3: CASSSGTGDYEQYF. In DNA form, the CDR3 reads TGTGCCAGCAGCTCCGGGACAGGGGACTACGAGCAGTACTTC.

The CDR3 coding sequence is TGTGCCAGCAGGGAGATCGGGGGCAATCAGCCCCAGCATTTT. This codes for CASREIGGNQPQHF. The chain carries TRBV28 and TRBJ1-5, with no clear D. Germline V lookup: CDR1 MDHEN, CDR2 SYDVKM. Trimming cost V 6 bases and J 2 bases, with 11 bases left between them. The CDR3 sequence is 14 residues long. The full variable domain, with the rest looked up from reference TRBV28 and TRBJ1-5, is DVKVTQSSRYLVKRTGEKVFLECVQDMDHENMFWYRQDPGLGLRLIYFSYDVKMKEKGDIPEGYSVSREKKERFSLILESASTNQTSMYLCASREIGGNQPQHFGDGTRLSIL.

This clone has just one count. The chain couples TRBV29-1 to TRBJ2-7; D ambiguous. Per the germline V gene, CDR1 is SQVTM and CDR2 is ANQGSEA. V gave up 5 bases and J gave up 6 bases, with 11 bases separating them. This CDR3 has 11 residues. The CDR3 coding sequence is TGCAGCGTTTGTTCAGGCGCCGAGCAGTACTTC. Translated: CSVCSGAEQYF.

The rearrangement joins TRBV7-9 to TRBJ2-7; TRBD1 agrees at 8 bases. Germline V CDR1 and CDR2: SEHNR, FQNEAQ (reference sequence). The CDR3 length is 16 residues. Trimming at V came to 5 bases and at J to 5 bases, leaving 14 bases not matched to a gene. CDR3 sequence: CASSDLGRTGTHEQYF. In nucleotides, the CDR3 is TGTGCCAGCAGCGATTTGGGTCGGACAGGGACCCACGAGCAGTACTTC.

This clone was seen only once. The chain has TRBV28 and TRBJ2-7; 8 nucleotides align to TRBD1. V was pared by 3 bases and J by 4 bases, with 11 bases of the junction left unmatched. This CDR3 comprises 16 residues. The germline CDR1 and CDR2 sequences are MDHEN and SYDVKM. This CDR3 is CASSLSSRQGLYEQYF. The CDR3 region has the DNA TGTGCCAGCAGTTTGTCCTCAAGACAGGGGTTATACGAGCAGTACTTC.

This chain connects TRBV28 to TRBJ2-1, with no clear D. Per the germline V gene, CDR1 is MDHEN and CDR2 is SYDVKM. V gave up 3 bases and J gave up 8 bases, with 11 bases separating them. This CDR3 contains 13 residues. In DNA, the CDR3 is TGTGCCAGCAGTTTTAGGGCTTGGGATGAGCAGTTCTTC. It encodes CASSFRAWDEQFF. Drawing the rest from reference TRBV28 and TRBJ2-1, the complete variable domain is DVKVTQSSRYLVKRTGEKVFLECVQDMDHENMFWYRQDPGLGLRLIYFSYDVKMKEKGDIPEGYSVSREKKERFSLILESASTNQTSMYLCASSFRAWDEQFFGPGTRLTVL.

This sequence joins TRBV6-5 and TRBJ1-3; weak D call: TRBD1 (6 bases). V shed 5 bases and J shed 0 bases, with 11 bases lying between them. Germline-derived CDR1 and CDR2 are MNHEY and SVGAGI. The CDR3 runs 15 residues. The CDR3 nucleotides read TGTGCCAGCAGTCCCACAGGGTACTCTGGAAACACCATATATTTT. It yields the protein CASSPTGYSGNTIYF.

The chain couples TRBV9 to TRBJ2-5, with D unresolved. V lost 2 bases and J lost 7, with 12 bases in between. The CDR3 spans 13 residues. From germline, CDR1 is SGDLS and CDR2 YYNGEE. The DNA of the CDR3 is TGTGCCAGCAGCGTCCAATTCGGTGGGACCCAGTACTTC. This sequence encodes CASSVQFGGTQYF.

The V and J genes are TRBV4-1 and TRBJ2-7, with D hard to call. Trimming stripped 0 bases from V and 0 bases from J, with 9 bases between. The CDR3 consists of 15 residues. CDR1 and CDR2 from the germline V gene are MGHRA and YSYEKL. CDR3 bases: TGCGCCAGCAGCCAAGATGTTGGCGACTCCTACGAGCAGTACTTC. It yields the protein CASSQDVGDSYEQYF.

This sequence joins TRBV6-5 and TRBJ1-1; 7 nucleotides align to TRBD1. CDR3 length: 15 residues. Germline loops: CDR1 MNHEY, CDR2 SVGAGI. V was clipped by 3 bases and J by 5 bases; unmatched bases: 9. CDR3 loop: CASSYDRVSWTEAFF. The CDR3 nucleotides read TGTGCCAGCAGTTATGACAGGGTATCATGGACTGAAGCTTTCTTT.

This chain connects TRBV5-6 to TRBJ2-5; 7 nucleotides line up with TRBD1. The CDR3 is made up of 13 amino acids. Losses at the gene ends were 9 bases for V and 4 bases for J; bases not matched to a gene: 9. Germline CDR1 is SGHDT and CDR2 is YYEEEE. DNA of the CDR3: TGTGCCAACAAGACAGGGACGGGAGAGACCCAGTACTTC. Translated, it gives CANKTGTGETQYF.

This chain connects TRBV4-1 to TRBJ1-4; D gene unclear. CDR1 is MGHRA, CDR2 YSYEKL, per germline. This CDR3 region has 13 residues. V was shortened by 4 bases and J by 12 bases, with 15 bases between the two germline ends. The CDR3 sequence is CASSLNPYKELFF. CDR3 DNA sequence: TGCGCCAGCAGCCTAAATCCTTATAAGGAACTGTTTTTT.

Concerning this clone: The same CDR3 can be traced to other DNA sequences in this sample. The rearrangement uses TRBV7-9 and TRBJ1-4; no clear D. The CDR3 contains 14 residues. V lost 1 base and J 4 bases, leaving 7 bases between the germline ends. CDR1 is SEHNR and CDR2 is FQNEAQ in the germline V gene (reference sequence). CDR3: CASSLVGLNEKLFF. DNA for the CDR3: TGTGCCAGCAGCTTAGTTGGGCTTAATGAAAAACTGTTTTTT.

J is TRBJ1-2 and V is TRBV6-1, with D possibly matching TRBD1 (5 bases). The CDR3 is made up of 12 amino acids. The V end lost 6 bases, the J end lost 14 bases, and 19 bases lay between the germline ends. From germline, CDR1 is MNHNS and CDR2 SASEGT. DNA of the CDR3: TGTGCCAGCAGGGGGGGTTCCGGCCGAGGGACCTTC. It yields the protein CASRGGSGRGTF.

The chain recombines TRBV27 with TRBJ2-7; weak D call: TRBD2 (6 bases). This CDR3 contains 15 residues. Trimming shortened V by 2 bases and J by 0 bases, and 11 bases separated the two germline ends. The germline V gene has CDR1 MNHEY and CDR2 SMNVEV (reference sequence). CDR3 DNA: TGTGCCAGCAGTTTACACCCGGGACTCTCCTACGAGCAGTACTTC. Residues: CASSLHPGLSYEQYF.

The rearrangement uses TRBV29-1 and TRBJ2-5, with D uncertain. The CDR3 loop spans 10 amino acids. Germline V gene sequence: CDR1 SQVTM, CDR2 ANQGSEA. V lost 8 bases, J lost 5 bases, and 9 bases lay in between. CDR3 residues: CSTSMETQYF. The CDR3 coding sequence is TGCAGCACATCAATGGAGACCCAGTACTTC.

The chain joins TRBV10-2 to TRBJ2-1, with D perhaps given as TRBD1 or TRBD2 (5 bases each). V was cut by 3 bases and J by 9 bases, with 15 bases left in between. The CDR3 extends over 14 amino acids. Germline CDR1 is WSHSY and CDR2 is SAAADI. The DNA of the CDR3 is TGCGCCAGCAGTGACTTATGGCCCGGGGCTGAGCAGTTCTTC. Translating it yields CASSDLWPGAEQFF.

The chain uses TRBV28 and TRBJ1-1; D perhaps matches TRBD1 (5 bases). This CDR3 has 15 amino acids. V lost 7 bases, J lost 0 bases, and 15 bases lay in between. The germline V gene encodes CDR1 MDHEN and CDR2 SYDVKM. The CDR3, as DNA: TGTGCCAGCACCACGGGGGTGTTCCTGAACACTGAAGCTTTCTTT. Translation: CASTTGVFLNTEAFF.

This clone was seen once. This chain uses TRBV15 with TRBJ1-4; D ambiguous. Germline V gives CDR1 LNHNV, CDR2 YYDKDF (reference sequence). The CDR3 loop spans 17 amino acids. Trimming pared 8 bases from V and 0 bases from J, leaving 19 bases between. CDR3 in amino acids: CATAESLDKATNEKLFF. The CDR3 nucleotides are TGTGCCACCGCGGAGTCCTTAGACAAGGCAACTAATGAAAAACTGTTTTTT.

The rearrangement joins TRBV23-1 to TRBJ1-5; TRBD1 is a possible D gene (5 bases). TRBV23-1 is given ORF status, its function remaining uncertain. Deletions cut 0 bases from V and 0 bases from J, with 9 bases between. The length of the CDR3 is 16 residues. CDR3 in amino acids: CASSQSNRTSNQPQHF. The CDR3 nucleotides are TGCGCCAGCAGTCAATCGAACAGGACTAGCAATCAGCCCCAGCATTTT.

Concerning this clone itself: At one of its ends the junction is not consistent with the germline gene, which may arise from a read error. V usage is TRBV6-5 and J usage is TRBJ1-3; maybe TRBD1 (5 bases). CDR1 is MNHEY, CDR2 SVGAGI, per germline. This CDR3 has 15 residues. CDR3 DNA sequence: TGTGCCAGCAGTTTGACTCCCAGGGATGGAGACACCATATATTTT. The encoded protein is CASSLTPRDGDTIYF.

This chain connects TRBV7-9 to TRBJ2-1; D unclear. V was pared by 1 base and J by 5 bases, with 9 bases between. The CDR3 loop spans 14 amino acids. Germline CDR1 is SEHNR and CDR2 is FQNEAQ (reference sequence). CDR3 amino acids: CASSLGEEHNEQFF. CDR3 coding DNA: TGTGCCAGCAGCTTAGGAGAGGAGCACAATGAGCAGTTCTTC. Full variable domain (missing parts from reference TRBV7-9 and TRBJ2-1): DTGVSQNPRHKITKRGQNVTFRCDPISEHNRLYWYRQTLGQGPEFLTYFQNEAQLEKSRLLSDRFSAERPKGSFSTLEIQRTEQGDSAMYLCASSLGEEHNEQFFGPGTRLTVL.

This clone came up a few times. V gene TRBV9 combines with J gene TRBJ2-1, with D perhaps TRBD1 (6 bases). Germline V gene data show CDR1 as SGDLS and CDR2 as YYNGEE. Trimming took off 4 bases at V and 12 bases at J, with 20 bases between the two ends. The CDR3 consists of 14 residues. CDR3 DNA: TGTGCCAGCAGCTCCAGCTCCGGGACACCGGGGCAGTTCTTC. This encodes CASSSSSGTPGQFF.

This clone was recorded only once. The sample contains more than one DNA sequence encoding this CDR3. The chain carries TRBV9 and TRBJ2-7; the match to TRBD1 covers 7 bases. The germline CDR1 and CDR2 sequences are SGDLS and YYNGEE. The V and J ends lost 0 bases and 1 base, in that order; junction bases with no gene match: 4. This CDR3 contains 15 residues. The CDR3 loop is CASSVGQGTSYEQYF. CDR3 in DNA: TGTGCCAGCAGCGTAGGACAGGGTACATCCTACGAGCAGTACTTC. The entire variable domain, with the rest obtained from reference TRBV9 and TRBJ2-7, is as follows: DSGVTQTPKHLITATGQRVTLRCSPRSGDLSVYWYQQSLDQGLQFLIQYYNGEERAKGNILERFSAQQFPDLHSELNLSSLELGDSALYFCASSVGQGTSYEQYFGPGTRLTVT.

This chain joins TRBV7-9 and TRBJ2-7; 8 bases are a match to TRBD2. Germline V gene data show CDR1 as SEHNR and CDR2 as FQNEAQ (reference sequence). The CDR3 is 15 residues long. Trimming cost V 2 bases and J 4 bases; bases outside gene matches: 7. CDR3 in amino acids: CASSLTGTRKYEQYF. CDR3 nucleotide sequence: TGTGCCAGCAGCTTAACCGGGACTAGGAAATACGAGCAGTACTTC.

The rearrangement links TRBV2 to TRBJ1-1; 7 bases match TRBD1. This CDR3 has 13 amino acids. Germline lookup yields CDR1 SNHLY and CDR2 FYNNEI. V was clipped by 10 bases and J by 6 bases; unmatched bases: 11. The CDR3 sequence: CAITNNRGPEAFF. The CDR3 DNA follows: TGTGCCATCACCAATAACAGGGGTCCTGAAGCTTTCTTT.